The rows below give T cell receptor beta chains drawn from one sample of a study of blood T cell repertoires in COVID-19. Produced via immunoSEQ multiplex PCR; TCRdb's table is partial and in-frame only. The sample includes roughly 410,000 clones, more than 70% of them seen just once. What was sequenced was peripheral blood. The receptors shown here come from a woman aged 60 to 75 with COVID-19, enrolled during active disease. Each CDR3 is given with its conserved first and last residue. Fields, in order: clone size, J gene, V gene, CDR3 length, D gene, CDR3 DNA, CDR3 protein. The D gene is left open where the match is weak. The size entry is marked missing in some rows and otherwise reads once, few, many or a size class.

>once|TRBJ2-7|TRBV11-2|15|TRBD2
TGTGCCAGCAGCTTCAGCGGGGGGTTAACCTACGAGCAGTACTTC
CASSFSGGLTYEQYF
>-|TRBJ2-7|TRBV19|15|-
TGTGCCAGTAGTATAGCACAGGGTAGGACCTACGAGCAGTACTTC
CASSIAQGRTYEQYF
>-|TRBJ1-5|TRBV18|14|TRBD1
TGTGCCAGCTCACCCGGACAGGGAAAAGAGCCCCAGCATTTT
CASSPGQGKEPQHF
>-|TRBJ1-1|TRBV9|13|TRBD1
TGTGCCAGCAGCGTAGGACAGGGTGAGGTTGCTTTCTTT
CASSVGQGEVAFF
>-|TRBJ2-2|TRBV27|13|-
TGTGCCAGCAGTCGAAGGGGCACCGGGGAGCTGTTTTTT
CASSRRGTGELFF
>-|TRBJ1-1|TRBV6-1|12|-
TGTGCCAGCAGTGAAATGACTCCTGAAGCTTTCTTT
CASSEMTPEAFF
>-|TRBJ2-7|TRBV3-1/TRBV3-2|13|-
TGTGCCAGCAGGCCTAGCGCGAGGCACGAGCAGTACTTC
CASRPSARHEQYF
>-|TRBJ2-1|TRBV27|15|TRBD1
TGTGCCAGCAGTTTATCGAACAGGGGGCTCGTTGAGCAGTTCTTC
CASSLSNRGLVEQFF
>-|TRBJ2-3|TRBV18|14|-
TGTGCCAGCTCACCATCATCGGGGGCAGATACGCAGTATTTT
CASSPSSGADTQYF
>-|TRBJ2-7|TRBV2|16|TRBD1
TGTGCCAGCAACCCCCCCTCGGACAGGGGGCGGTACGAGCAGTACTTC
CASNPPSDRGRYEQYF
>-|TRBJ2-7|TRBV4-1|16|TRBD2
TGCGCCAGCAGCCAAGTGGGTAGCGGGGGGGCGCTCGAGCAGTACTTC
CASSQVGSGGALEQYF
>-|TRBJ2-5|TRBV2|13|-
TGTGCCAGCAGTTTTTTGGCAAGTGAGACCCAGTACTTC
CASSFLASETQYF
>once|TRBJ2-3|TRBV7-9|14|-
TGTGCCAGCAGCTTAGACAGTAGCACAGATACGCAGTATTTT
CASSLDSSTDTQYF
>-|TRBJ1-2|TRBV5-1|17|-
TGCGCCAGCAGCTTGGGCTTAGGGACAACGTGGGGCTATGGCTACACCTTC
CASSLGLGTTWGYGYTF
>-|TRBJ2-1|TRBV2|17|TRBD2
TGTGCCAGCAAATCCATAGATTATAAGCGGGGGGGCCCGGAGCAGTTCTTC
CASKSIDYKRGGPEQFF
>few|TRBJ1-1|TRBV18|14|-
TGTGCCAGCTCACCACCGGCCAGGAACACTGAAGCTTTCTTT
CASSPPARNTEAFF
>-|TRBJ2-3|TRBV29-1|13|-
TGCAGCGTTGAGGCCTCTAGCACAGATACGCAGTATTTT
CSVEASSTDTQYF
>-|TRBJ2-7|TRBV2|11|-
TGTGCCAGCAACAGGGTCTACGAGCAGTACTTC
CASNRVYEQYF
>-|TRBJ2-1|TRBV10-1|16|-
TGCGCCAGCAGCCTGACAATACGACCTCCATACAATGAGCAGTTCTTC
CASSLTIRPPYNEQFF
>-|TRBJ2-5|TRBV5-1|14|-
TGCGCCAGCAGCTTTGAGGGGCGGGGAGAGACCCAGTACTTC
CASSFEGRGETQYF
>-|TRBJ1-1|TRBV25-1|14|TRBD1
TGTGCCAGCAGTGGGGCAGGGGGCGGATCTGAAGCTTTCTTT
CASSGAGGGSEAFF
>-|TRBJ1-6|TRBV19|15|TRBD1
TGTGCCAGTAGTATGGTGGGACAGGGAAATTCACCCCTCCACTTT
CASSMVGQGNSPLHF
>-|TRBJ2-3|TRBV3-1/TRBV3-2|16|-
TGTGCCAGCAGCCTCGCACTAGGTCTTAGCACAGATACGCAGTATTTT
CASSLALGLSTDTQYF
>-|TRBJ1-2|TRBV4-1|13|-
TGCGCCAGCAGCCAAGATAGCGGTTATGGCTACACCTTC
CASSQDSGYGYTF
>-|TRBJ2-3|TRBV28|13|TRBD2
TGTGCCAGCGGTGGCGGGGGGGCAGATACGCAGTATTTT
CASGGGGADTQYF
>-|TRBJ1-1|TRBV5-1|14|TRBD1
TGCGCCAGCAGCTCGGGGACAGGGGGCCCTGAAGCTTTCTTT
CASSSGTGGPEAFF
>-|TRBJ1-2|TRBV5-1|16|-
TGCGCCAGCAGCAAGACAACGACAGGAACTAACTATGGCTACACCTTC
CASSKTTTGTNYGYTF
>-|TRBJ2-7|TRBV6-5|14|-
TGTGCCAGCAGTTACCGCAGGACAGCCTACGAGCAGTACTTC
CASSYRRTAYEQYF
>-|TRBJ2-2|TRBV5-5|13|-
TGTGCCAGTGGGACTGGTAACACCGGGGAGCTGTTTTTT
CASGTGNTGELFF
>-|TRBJ1-4|TRBV19|13|TRBD1
TGTGCCAGTAGTCCCCAGGGGGGAGGAAAACTGTTTTTT
CASSPQGGGKLFF
>-|TRBJ2-1|TRBV6-5|14|-
TGTGCCAGCACGGGACTCGAACCCCTTGGTGAGCAGTTCTTC
CASTGLEPLGEQFF
>-|TRBJ1-5|TRBV7-2|14|-
TGTGCCAGCGTGGAGGGAGGGACCAATCAGCCCCAGCATTTT
CASVEGGTNQPQHF
>few|TRBJ2-3|TRBV14|15|-
TGTGCCAGCAGCCACCAATTAGCGAGCACAGATACGCAGTATTTT
CASSHQLASTDTQYF
>-|TRBJ2-2|TRBV21-1|16|-
TGTGCCAGCAGAGAGGATGGGACAGGTCACACCGGGGAGCTGTTTTTT
CASREDGTGHTGELFF
>-|TRBJ2-7|TRBV28|16|-
TGTGCCAGCAGTCCTTATAGGGTTGGAAGGGGATACGAGCAGTACTTC
CASSPYRVGRGYEQYF
>-|TRBJ2-5|TRBV10-3|14|TRBD2
TGTGCCACCGGACTAGCGGGGTCCCAAGAGACCCAGTACTTC
CATGLAGSQETQYF
>-|TRBJ1-1|TRBV7-2|15|TRBD1
TGTGCCAGCAACACAGGGGGCGCGGGGTACACTGAAGCTTTCTTT
CASNTGGAGYTEAFF
>-|TRBJ2-2|TRBV7-8|16|-
TGTGCCAGCAGCCCACCCTGGGGCCTGAACACCGGGGAGCTGTTTTTT
CASSPPWGLNTGELFF
>-|TRBJ2-7|TRBV11-2|14|-
TGTGCCAGCAGCCCCCGACAGAGCTCCTACGAGCAGTACTTC
CASSPRQSSYEQYF
>once|TRBJ1-6|TRBV6-2/TRBV6-3|15|-
TGTGCCAGCAGTCCGCACCGAACAGACAATTCACCCCTCCACTTT
CASSPHRTDNSPLHF
>-|TRBJ2-1|TRBV24-1|15|-
TGTGCCACCAGTGACTCTAACAGGTTCTACAATGAGCAGTTCTTC
CATSDSNRFYNEQFF
>-|TRBJ1-4|TRBV5-1|14|-
TGCGCCAGCAGCTTGCGCACAGAAGGAGAAAAACTGTTTTTT
CASSLRTEGEKLFF
>-|TRBJ1-2|TRBV3-1/TRBV3-2|15|TRBD1
TGTGCCAGCAGCCAAGGCAATAGGGGGCTCGGTGGCTACACCTTC
CASSQGNRGLGGYTF